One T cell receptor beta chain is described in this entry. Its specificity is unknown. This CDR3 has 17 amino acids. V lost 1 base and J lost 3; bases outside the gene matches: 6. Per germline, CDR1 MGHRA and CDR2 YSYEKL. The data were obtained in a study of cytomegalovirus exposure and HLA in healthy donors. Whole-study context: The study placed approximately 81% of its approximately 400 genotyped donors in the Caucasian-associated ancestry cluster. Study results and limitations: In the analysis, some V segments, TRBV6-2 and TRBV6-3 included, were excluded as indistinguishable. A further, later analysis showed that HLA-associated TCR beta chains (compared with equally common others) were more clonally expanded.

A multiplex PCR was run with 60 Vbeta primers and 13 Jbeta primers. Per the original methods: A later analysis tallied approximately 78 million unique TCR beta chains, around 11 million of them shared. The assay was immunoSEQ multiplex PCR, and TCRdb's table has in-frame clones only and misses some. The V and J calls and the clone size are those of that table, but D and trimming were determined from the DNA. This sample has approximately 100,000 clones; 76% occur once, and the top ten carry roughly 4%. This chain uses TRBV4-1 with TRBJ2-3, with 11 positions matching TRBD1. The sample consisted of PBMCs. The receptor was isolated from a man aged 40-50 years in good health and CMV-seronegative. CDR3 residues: CASSQVGTGGRTDTQYF. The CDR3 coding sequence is TGCGCCAGCAGCCAAGTTGGGACAGGGGGTAGGACAGATACGCAGTATTTT.